This TCR beta chain was captured by sequencing in a study of blood T cell repertoires in COVID-19. Study-level information: Samples came from the United States, Italy and Spain, spanning acute and convalescent COVID-19. The analysed material was cDNA or gDNA that came from T cells, B-cell-depleted T cells, or PBMCs.

Participants reported their clinical history, and cohort assignment relied on those reports. Germline V CDR1 and CDR2: SGHRS, YFSETQ. The CDR3 is made up of 15 amino acids. V shed 4 bases and J shed 8 bases, with 18 bases lying between them. Per the study methods: By means of reference gene primer amplification, nucleated cell counts were estimated. The assay was immunoSEQ multiplex PCR, and TCRdb's table has in-frame clones only and misses some. From that table come the V and J calls and clone size; the DNA was used to work out D and trimming. The sample yields about 250,000 clones, over 80% seen once.

The chain is built from TRBV5-1 and TRBJ1-4, with D uncertain. Input material: PBMCs or T cells enriched from blood (not recorded which). This TCR was recovered from a woman aged 30 to 39 with acute COVID-19. CDR3 in DNA: TGCGCCAGCAGCCTGGGCCGACTTAAAGAAGAAAAACTGTTTTTT. Its protein is CASSLGRLKEEKLFF.